A selection of T cell receptor beta chains follows, all from one sample in a study of blood T cell repertoires in COVID-19. Some clones are missing from TCRdb's copy, which holds only in-frame ones; the method was immunoSEQ multiplex PCR. The sample has approximately 250,000 clones; about 82% are singletons. The specimen sequenced was peripheral blood. These receptors were obtained from a man between 45 and 60 years old with COVID-19, enrolled during active disease. Each CDR3 is given with its conserved first and last residue. The D gene is left open where the match is weak. Only part of the rows carry a size: once, few, many, or a class if the clone is expanded.

d_call,v_call,clone_size,j_call,cdr3_aa,cdr3_nt
TRBD1,TRBV10-2,NA,TRBJ2-4,CATTRDRVRGAKNIQYF,TGCGCCACCACCAGGGACAGGGTCCGCGGAGCCAAAAACATTCAGTACTTC
NA,TRBV6-1,NA,TRBJ1-1,CASSVQGPFMNTEAFF,TGTGCCAGCAGTGTTCAGGGTCCTTTCATGAACACTGAAGCTTTCTTT
TRBD2,TRBV2,NA,TRBJ2-1,CASRAGGLIYNEQFF,TGTGCCAGCAGAGCGGGGGGCCTAATCTACAATGAGCAGTTCTTC
TRBD2,TRBV27,NA,TRBJ2-3,CASSFPRLAGDTQYF,TGTGCCAGCAGCTTCCCCCGACTAGCAGGAGATACGCAGTATTTT
NA,TRBV6-5,NA,TRBJ1-1,CASSYFIANTEAFF,TGTGCCAGCAGTTACTTCATAGCGAACACTGAAGCTTTCTTT
NA,TRBV27,once,TRBJ1-6,CASSSTVNSPLHF,TGTGCCAGCAGTTCGACAGTTAATTCACCCCTCCACTTT
NA,TRBV9,NA,TRBJ1-5,CASSVGGRSNQPQHF,TGTGCCAGCAGCGTAGGAGGTAGGAGCAATCAGCCCCAGCATTTT
TRBD1,TRBV5-1,few,TRBJ2-7,CASSIAGGREQYF,TGCGCCAGCAGCATCGCAGGGGGCAGGGAGCAGTACTTC
TRBD1,TRBV5-3,few,TRBJ1-5,CARSGVLMGQGVQPQHF,TGTGCCAGAAGCGGAGTACTAATGGGACAGGGGGTCCAGCCCCAGCATTTT
NA,TRBV6-5,NA,TRBJ2-7,CASRGGYAYEQYF,TGTGCCAGCAGAGGGGGTTACGCCTACGAGCAGTACTTC
TRBD2,TRBV25-1,NA,TRBJ2-3,CASSLAGGTDTQYF,TGTGCCAGCAGTCTAGCGGGGGGCACAGATACGCAGTATTTT
TRBD1,TRBV9,NA,TRBJ2-7,CASSVADRAYEQYF,TGTGCCAGCAGCGTAGCTGACAGGGCCTACGAGCAGTACTTC
TRBD1,TRBV30,NA,TRBJ2-7,CASNRGYEQYF,TGTGCCAGCAACAGGGGCTACGAGCAGTACTTC
NA,TRBV19,once,TRBJ1-6,CASSIVGPLDSYNSPLHF,TGTGCCAGTAGTATAGTGGGCCCGCTGGACTCCTATAATTCACCCCTCCACTTT
NA,TRBV20-1,NA,TRBJ1-5,CSARDLSAQHF,TGCAGTGCTAGAGATCTTTCAGCCCAGCATTTT
NA,TRBV28,NA,TRBJ1-5,CASSPSLTNQPQHF,TGTGCCAGCAGTCCAAGCCTAACCAATCAGCCCCAGCATTTT
NA,TRBV7-8,NA,TRBJ1-3,CASSLGGHGNTIYF,TGTGCCAGCAGCTTAGGGGGGCATGGAAACACCATATATTTT
TRBD1,TRBV27,NA,TRBJ1-6,CASSEGTGVYNSPLHF,TGTGCCAGCAGTGAAGGGACAGGGGTGTATAATTCACCCCTCCACTTT
TRBD1,TRBV10-3,NA,TRBJ1-5,CATKGQANQPQHF,TGTGCCACCAAGGGACAGGCGAATCAGCCCCAGCATTTT
TRBD1,TRBV23-1,NA,TRBJ2-5,CASSLALLKTGGETQYF,TGCGCCAGCAGTCTTGCCTTGCTGAAAACAGGGGGGGAGACCCAGTACTTC
TRBD2,TRBV5-1,NA,TRBJ2-3,CASSPAGVSTDTQYF,TGCGCCAGCAGCCCTGCGGGAGTCAGCACAGATACGCAGTATTTT
TRBD2,TRBV11-2,once,TRBJ2-3,CASSLGSSGVRDTQYF,TGTGCCAGCAGCTTAGGGTCTAGCGGGGTCAGGGATACGCAGTATTTT
NA,TRBV28,NA,TRBJ1-5,CASSSIGGNKGNQPQHF,TGTGCCAGCAGTTCCATAGGAGGGAATAAGGGCAATCAGCCCCAGCATTTT
NA,TRBV27,NA,TRBJ2-2,CASSLRRQGGGELFF,TGTGCCAGCAGTTTAAGGCGACAGGGAGGCGGGGAGCTGTTTTTT
TRBD1,TRBV5-4,few,TRBJ2-7,CASSYGTGWAEQYF,TGTGCCAGCAGCTACGGGACAGGGTGGGCCGAGCAGTACTTC
TRBD1,TRBV7-2,NA,TRBJ2-5,CASSLGTGGVGTQYF,TGTGCCAGCAGCTTAGGCACAGGGGGCGTAGGGACCCAGTACTTC
TRBD2,TRBV15,NA,TRBJ2-5,CATSTNSGGGETQYF,TGTGCCACCAGCACTAATAGCGGGGGTGGGGAGACCCAGTACTTC
TRBD2,TRBV13,NA,TRBJ2-6,CASSPRGSGGALKANVLTF,TGTGCCAGCAGCCCCCGGGGTAGCGGGGGGGCTCTGAAGGCCAACGTCCTGACTTTC
NA,TRBV25-1,NA,TRBJ2-7,CASSEAPSTRLRTYEQYF,TGTGCCAGCAGTGAAGCCCCAAGCACGAGACTACGAACCTACGAGCAGTACTTC
TRBD2,TRBV15,NA,TRBJ2-3,CATSKKVAGGSTDTQYF,TGTGCCACCAGCAAGAAGGTAGCGGGGGGTAGCACAGATACGCAGTATTTT
TRBD1,TRBV10-3,NA,TRBJ2-7,CAISVGTGRTYYEQYF,TGTGCCATCAGTGTCGGGACAGGCAGAACTTACTACGAGCAGTACTTC
TRBD1,TRBV7-9,NA,TRBJ2-7,CASSFTLTGTGGGEQYF,TGTGCCAGCAGCTTCACCCTCACCGGGACAGGGGGGGGCGAGCAGTACTTC
TRBD2,TRBV28,NA,TRBJ2-5,CVSRKGSLGRETQYF,TGTGTCAGCCGTAAAGGCTCTCTCGGGAGGGAGACCCAGTACTTC
NA,TRBV19,NA,TRBJ1-1,CASSIGGATEAFF,TGTGCCAGTAGTATTGGGGGGGCCACTGAAGCTTTCTTT
TRBD2,TRBV5-4,NA,TRBJ2-1,CASSLVSGGASYNEQFF,TGTGCCAGCAGCTTGGTGAGCGGGGGGGCCTCCTACAATGAGCAGTTCTTC
NA,TRBV18,NA,TRBJ2-5,CASSPLAGETQYF,TGTGCCAGCTCACCACTAGCCGGGGAGACCCAGTACTTC
NA,TRBV11-3,NA,TRBJ2-4,CASSGRESRIQYF,TGTGCCAGCAGCGGTCGGGAGTCTCGGATTCAGTACTTC
NA,TRBV24-1,NA,TRBJ1-5,CATSGSSDESQHF,TGTGCCACCAGTGGGTCTTCAGATGAATCCCAGCATTTT
NA,TRBV9,NA,TRBJ2-5,CASSVEIGSGTQYF,TGTGCCAGCAGCGTAGAGATCGGGTCCGGGACCCAGTACTTC
NA,TRBV9,NA,TRBJ2-3,CASSAGSYTDTQYF,TGTGCCAGCAGCGCCGGGTCTTACACAGATACGCAGTATTTT